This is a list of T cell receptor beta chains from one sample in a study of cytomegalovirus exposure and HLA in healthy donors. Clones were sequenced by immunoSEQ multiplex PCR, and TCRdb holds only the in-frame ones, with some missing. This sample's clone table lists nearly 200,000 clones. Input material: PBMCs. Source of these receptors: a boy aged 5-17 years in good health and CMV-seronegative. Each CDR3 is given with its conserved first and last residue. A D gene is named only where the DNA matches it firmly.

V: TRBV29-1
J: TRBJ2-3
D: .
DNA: TGCAGCGTTGAAATCAGGAGGGATACGCAGTATTTT
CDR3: CSVEIRRDTQYF

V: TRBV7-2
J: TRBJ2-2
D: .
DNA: TGTGCCAGCAGCCCACTTGGGGCCAACACCGGGGAGCTGTTTTTT
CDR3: CASSPLGANTGELFF

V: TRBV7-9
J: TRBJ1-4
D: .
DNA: TGTGCCAGCACCACCACCACCGGGACATCAACTAATGAAAAACTGTTTTTT
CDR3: CASTTTTGTSTNEKLFF

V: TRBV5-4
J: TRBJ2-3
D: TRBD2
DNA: TGTGCCAGCAGCACCCAGCGGGGGAGCACAGATACGCAGTATTTT
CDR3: CASSTQRGSTDTQYF

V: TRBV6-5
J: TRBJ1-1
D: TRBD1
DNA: TGTGCCAGCAGTACGGACAGGCTCGGCACTGAAGCTTTCTTT
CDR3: CASSTDRLGTEAFF

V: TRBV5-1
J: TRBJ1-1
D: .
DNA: TGCGCCAGTAGCACGGGACAGAACACTGAAGCTTTCTTT
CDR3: CASSTGQNTEAFF

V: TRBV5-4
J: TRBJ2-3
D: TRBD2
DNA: TGTGCCAGCAGCTTGGCCGGGAGGGCTAGCACAGATACGCAGTATTTT
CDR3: CASSLAGRASTDTQYF

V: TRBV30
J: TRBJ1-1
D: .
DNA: TGTGCCTGGAGTTCGTTACACGAGAACACTGAAGCTTTCTTT
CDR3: CAWSSLHENTEAFF

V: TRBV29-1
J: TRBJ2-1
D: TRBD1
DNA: TGCAGCGTTGGGGACAGGGCTTCCTACAATGAGCAGTTCTTC
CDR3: CSVGDRASYNEQFF

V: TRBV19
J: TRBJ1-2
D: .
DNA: TGTGCCAGTAGTACGGGTAGTAATACCCCTCCCTATGGCTACACCTTC
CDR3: CASSTGSNTPPYGYTF

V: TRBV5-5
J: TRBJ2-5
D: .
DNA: TGTGCCAGCAGCCCCTTAGTCTTAGAGACCCAGTACTTC
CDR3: CASSPLVLETQYF

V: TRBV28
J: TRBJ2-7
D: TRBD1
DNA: TGTGCCAGCAGACAGGGGGACTACGAGCAGTACTTC
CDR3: CASRQGDYEQYF

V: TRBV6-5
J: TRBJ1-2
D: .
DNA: TGTGCCAGCAGTACCAGTCTGGGGCTCAACTATGGCTACACCTTC
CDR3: CASSTSLGLNYGYTF

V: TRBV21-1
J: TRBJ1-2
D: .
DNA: TGTGCCAGCAGCCCCTCCGGGAGTGGGGCTAACTATGGCTACACCTTC
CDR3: CASSPSGSGANYGYTF

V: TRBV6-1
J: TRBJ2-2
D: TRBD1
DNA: TGTGCCAGCAGAAGAACAGGGGGCAGGGCCGGGGAGCTGTTTTTT
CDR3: CASRRTGGRAGELFF

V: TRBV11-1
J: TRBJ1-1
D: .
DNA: TGTGCCAGCAGCTTACAGTCGACAGGATGGGGTACTTTCTTT
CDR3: CASSLQSTGWGTFF

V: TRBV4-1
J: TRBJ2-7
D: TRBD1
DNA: TGCGCCAGCAGCCAACGGACAGGGGACGAGCAGTACTTC
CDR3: CASSQRTGDEQYF

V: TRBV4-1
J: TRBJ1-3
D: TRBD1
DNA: TGCGCCAGCAGCCGTAAGACAGGGTCGGACACCATATATTTT
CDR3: CASSRKTGSDTIYF

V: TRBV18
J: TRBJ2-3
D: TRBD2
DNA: TGTGCCAGCTCACCACCGGGACTAGCGGGGTCAGATACGCAGTATTTT
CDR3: CASSPPGLAGSDTQYF

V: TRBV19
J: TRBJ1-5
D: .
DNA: TGTGCCAGTAGCCCCTCGGGGGGGAGCCAGCCCCAGCATTTT
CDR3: CASSPSGGSQPQHF

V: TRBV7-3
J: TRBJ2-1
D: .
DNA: TGTGCCAGCAGCTTAGTGGTGGGGGCTGGAAATGAGCAGTTCTTC
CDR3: CASSLVVGAGNEQFF

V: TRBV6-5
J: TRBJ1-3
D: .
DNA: TGTGCCAGCAGCCTAGACAGGTTCTCTGGAAACACCATATATTTT
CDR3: CASSLDRFSGNTIYF

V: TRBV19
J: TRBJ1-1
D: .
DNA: TGTGCCAGTAGTATAATAGCGGGAACTGAAGCTTTCTTT
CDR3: CASSIIAGTEAFF

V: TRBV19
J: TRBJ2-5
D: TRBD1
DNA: TGTGCCAGTAAAGGAGTGGAGACAGGGGCTAGTAAGCAGTACTTC
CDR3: CASKGVETGASKQYF

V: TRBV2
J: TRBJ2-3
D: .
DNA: TGTGCCAGCAATCCCCTAGTTGAAAATACGCAGTATTTT
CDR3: CASNPLVENTQYF

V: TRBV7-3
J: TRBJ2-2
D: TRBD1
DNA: TGTGCCAGCAGCTTCGCCGGGACAGGGTTCGGGGGGGAGCTGTTTTTT
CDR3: CASSFAGTGFGGELFF

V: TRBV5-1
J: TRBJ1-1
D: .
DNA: TGCGCCAGCAGCTTTGGAGCAGAAGCTTTCTTT
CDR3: CASSFGAEAFF

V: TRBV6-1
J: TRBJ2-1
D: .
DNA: TGTGCCAGCAGTGAAGCGTCAGAAAACAATGAGCAGTTCTTC
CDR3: CASSEASENNEQFF

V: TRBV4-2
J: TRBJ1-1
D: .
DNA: TGTGCCAGCAGCCAAGATAACGGGGGATCAACTGAAGCTTTCTTT
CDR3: CASSQDNGGSTEAFF

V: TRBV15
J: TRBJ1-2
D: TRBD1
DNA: TGTGCCACCAGCAGAGATCAGGGGGACCATGGCTACACCTTC
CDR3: CATSRDQGDHGYTF

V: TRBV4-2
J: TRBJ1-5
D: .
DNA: TGTGCCAGCAGCCAAGATTCCCACAGGCTAGATAGCAATCAGCCCCAGCATTTT
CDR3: CASSQDSHRLDSNQPQHF

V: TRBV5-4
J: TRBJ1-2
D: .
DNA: TGTGCCAGCAGCATTAGTCCCGAATCCCCCTATGGCTACACCTTC
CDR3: CASSISPESPYGYTF

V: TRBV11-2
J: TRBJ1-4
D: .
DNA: TGTGCCAGCAGCTCCCAGTCCGGACAGTTCTACGAAAAACTGTTTTTT
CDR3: CASSSQSGQFYEKLFF

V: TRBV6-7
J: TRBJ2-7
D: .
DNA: TGTGCCAGCAGCAACGCCCTGGCGGGGGCAACCTACGAGCAGTACTTC
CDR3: CASSNALAGATYEQYF

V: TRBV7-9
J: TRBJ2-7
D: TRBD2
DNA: TGTGCCAGCAGCGCCGGGACTAGCGCCTACGAGCAGTACTTC
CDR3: CASSAGTSAYEQYF

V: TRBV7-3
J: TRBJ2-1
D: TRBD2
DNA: TGTGCCAGCAGCCCAGGGACTAGCGGAGTTGAGCAGTTCTTC
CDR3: CASSPGTSGVEQFF

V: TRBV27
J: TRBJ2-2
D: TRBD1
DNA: TGTGCCAGCACCCCCCTGGCAGGGGGCCTTCCCGGGGAGCTGTTTTTT
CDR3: CASTPLAGGLPGELFF

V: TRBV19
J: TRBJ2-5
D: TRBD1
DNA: TGTGCCAGTAGCCGCCGGGACAGGGGTTCCCAAGAGACCCAGTACTTC
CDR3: CASSRRDRGSQETQYF

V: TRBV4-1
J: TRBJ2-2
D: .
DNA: TGCGCCAGCAGCCAAGCAGGATCAAACACCGGGGAGCTGTTTTTT
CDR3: CASSQAGSNTGELFF

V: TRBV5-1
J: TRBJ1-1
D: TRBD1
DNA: TGCGCCAGCAGCCGGGGGGGACAGCGAACTGAAGCTTTCTTT
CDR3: CASSRGGQRTEAFF